This T cell receptor beta chain was sequenced in a study of T-cell reconstitution after alpha-beta-depleted transplantation in children. The germline V gene has CDR1 DFQATT and CDR2 SNEGSKA (reference sequence). Trimming took 8 bases from V and 7 from J, leaving 20 bases between them. The CDR3 is made up of 13 amino acids. In the case of this clonotype: The antigen remains unidentified.

Study-wide findings and caveats: T-cell counts and diversity at one year following transplant were attributed mainly to newly produced T cells. High day-60 TCRbeta diversity in some patients came from surviving recipient T cells and thymic progenitors.

Preparation of the TCRbeta library involved a method that used unique molecular identifiers. TCRdb redid the calling of the PCR reads with MiXCR, one entry per CDR3 protein. The sample carries 73,000 or so distinct CDR3 sequences, roughly 4.4% recorded once. The receptor's source is a boy in the first two years of life who had a stem cell transplant for acute myeloid leukemia, so the T cells may come from the graft donor. This sample comprised PBMCs, mostly from graft donor cells, obtained 180 days after TCRalphabeta/CD19-depleted stem cell transplant. The chain links TRBV20-1 to TRBJ1-2, with a weak D call TRBD1 (6 bases). The CDR3 loop is CSFRFTGYSGYTF. In nucleotides, the CDR3 is TGCAGTTTCCGGTTTACAGGGTATTCTGGCTACACCTTC.